This TCR beta chain is from a study of persistence of HIV-infected CD4 T cells. The immunoSEQ assay was version 4, run in survey mode. Generated by immunoSEQ multiplex PCR, the TCRdb table keeps only in-frame clones and is missing some. The sample includes some 58,000 clones, roughly 77% seen only once; the top ten take over 1.5%. Germline V gives CDR1 SGHVS, CDR2 FNYEAQ. This CDR3 has 14 amino acids. Trimming removed 5 bases at V and 9 bases at J, with 17 bases between. The stimulus was an HIV-1 Gag 15-mer peptide pool, 0.9 to 1 ug/peptide/mL. CD40L-negative CD69-negative CD45RO-high memory CD4+ T cells were sorted as populations depleted of antigen-responding cells. Study-wide findings and caveats: Within sorted populations, more oligoclonal TCRs accompanied more oligoclonal proviruses.

To note about this clone: No antigen is known for it.

V and J are TRBV7-6 and TRBJ2-1; D assignment may be TRBD1 or TRBD2 (7 bases each). The material was CD4+ T cells sorted from PBMCs after roughly 19-hour stimulation, obtained from a patient who received antiretroviral therapy. This sequence originates from an adult man with HIV who was CMV-seropositive. Here the CDR3 DNA reads TGTGCCAGCAGCCCGGGGGGCCGACAGGGTGAGCAGTTCTTC. Translating gives CASSPGGRQGEQFF.